The clone carrying this T cell receptor beta chain was observed a single time. The data originate from a study of CD8 T cells in Susac syndrome. The CDR3 covers 13 residues. The germline V and J ends were trimmed by 4 bases and 5 bases, with 10 bases remaining between them. Germline CDR1 SGHAT, CDR2 FQNNGV. Random hexamers were used to reverse transcribe the RNA input (roughly 0.5 to 1 ug). TCRdb re-analysed the immunoSEQ multiplex PCR reads in MiXCR, keeping a single row per CDR3 protein. The sample holds approximately 200,000 distinct CDR3 sequences; about 90% are singletons and the top ten take roughly 0.15%.

This TCR came from a human donor with multiple sclerosis. What was sequenced was CD8+ T cells from PBMCs. The chain employs TRBV11-2 and TRBJ2-3; D call uncertain. As DNA, the CDR3 is TGTGCCAGCAGCTCCGGGTGGGGAGATACGCAGTATTTT. Its protein is CASSSGWGDTQYF.